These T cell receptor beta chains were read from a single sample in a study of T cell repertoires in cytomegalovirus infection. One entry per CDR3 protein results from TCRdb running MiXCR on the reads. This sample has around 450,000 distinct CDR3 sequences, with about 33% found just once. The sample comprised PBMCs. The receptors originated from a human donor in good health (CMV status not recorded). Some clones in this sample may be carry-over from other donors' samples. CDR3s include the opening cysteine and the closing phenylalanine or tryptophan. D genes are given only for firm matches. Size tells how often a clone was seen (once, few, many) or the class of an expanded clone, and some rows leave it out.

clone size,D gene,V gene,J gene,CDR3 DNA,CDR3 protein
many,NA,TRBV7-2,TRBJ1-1,TGTGCCAGCAGCAAGGACAACCTGAACACTGAAGCTTTCTTT,CASSKDNLNTEAFF
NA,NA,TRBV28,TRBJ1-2,TGTGCCAGCAGGGCATCACAAAACTATGGCTACACCTTC,CASRASQNYGYTF
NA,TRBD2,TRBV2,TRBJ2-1,TGTGCCAGCCCGGGCGGCCTAGCGGGGGCCCTGGATGAGCAGTTCTTC,CASPGGLAGALDEQFF
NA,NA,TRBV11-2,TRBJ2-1,TGTGCCAGCAGCTTAGATAGACGACGGGATGAGCAGTTCTTC,CASSLDRRRDEQFF
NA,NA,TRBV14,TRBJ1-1,TGTGCCAGCAGCCAAGATTGGGTTGGAGAAGCTTTCTTT,CASSQDWVGEAFF
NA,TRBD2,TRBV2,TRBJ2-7,TGTGCCAGCAGTGAGGGAGGGATCTACGAGCAGTACTTC,CASSEGGIYEQYF
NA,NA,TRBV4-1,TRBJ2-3,TGCGCCAGCAGCCAATCCCCCCATAGCACAGATACGCAGTATTTT,CASSQSPHSTDTQYF
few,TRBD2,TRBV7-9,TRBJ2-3,TGTGCCAGCAGCTCCCGAAGACTAGCGGGGGAGAATGGGGATACGCAGTATTTT,CASSSRRLAGENGDTQYF
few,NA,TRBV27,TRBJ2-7,TGTGCCAGCAGTTTTGTGGGCAGGTACGAGCAGTACTTC,CASSFVGRYEQYF
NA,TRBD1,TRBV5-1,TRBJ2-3,TGCGCCAGCAGTCCAACCGGGACAGGGACAGATACGCAGTATTTT,CASSPTGTGTDTQYF
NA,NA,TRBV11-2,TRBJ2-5,TGTGCCAGCAGCTTAATCGCCTTTAAGTCGGGGACCCAGTACTTC,CASSLIAFKSGTQYF
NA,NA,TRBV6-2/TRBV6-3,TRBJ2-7,TGTGCCAGCAGTAACCGGGACACTATCTCCTACGAGCAGTACTTC,CASSNRDTISYEQYF
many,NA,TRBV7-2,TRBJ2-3,TGTGCCAGCAGCCCGGGCATAACAGATACGCAGTATTTT,CASSPGITDTQYF
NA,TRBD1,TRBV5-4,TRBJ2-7,TGTGCCAGCAGCGCAGGACAGGGCCGGAGCTCCTACGAGCAGTACTTC,CASSAGQGRSSYEQYF
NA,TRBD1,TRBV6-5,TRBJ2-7,TGTGCCAGCAGTGCGACAGGGCTAACCTACGAGCAGTACTTC,CASSATGLTYEQYF
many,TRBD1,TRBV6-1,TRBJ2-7,TGTGCCAGCAGTGTCCGGGACAGGGCCTACGAGCAGTACTTC,CASSVRDRAYEQYF
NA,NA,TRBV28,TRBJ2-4,TGTGCCAGCAGTTTACGTGACCTAGCCAAAAACATTCAGTACTTC,CASSLRDLAKNIQYF
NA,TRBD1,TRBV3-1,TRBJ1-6,TGTGCCAGCAGCCCCCCGGACAGGGGCAATTCACCCCTCCACTTT,CASSPPDRGNSPLHF
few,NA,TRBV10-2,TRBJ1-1,TGCGCCAGCAGTGAGCAGGGCCCTGTGGCGGCTTTCTTT,CASSEQGPVAAFF
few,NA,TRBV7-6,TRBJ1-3,TGTGCCAGCAGCTTAGGTGCGGGGTCTGGAAACACCATATATTTT,CASSLGAGSGNTIYF
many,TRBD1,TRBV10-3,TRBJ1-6,TGTGCCACAGGACAGGGGAATTCACCCCTCCACTTT,CATGQGNSPLHF
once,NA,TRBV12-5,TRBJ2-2,TGTGCTATTGGTTTGGAGGCCAGGGGACTCCTATTAGCGAACACCGGGGAGATGTTTTTT,CAIGLEARGLLLANTGEMFF
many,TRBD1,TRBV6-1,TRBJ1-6,TGTGCCAGCAGCGAACGACAGGGGAATTCACCCCTCCACTTT,CASSERQGNSPLHF
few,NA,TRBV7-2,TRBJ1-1,TGTGCCAGCAGCTTCGGGGGGGCTGGTGAAGCTTTCTTT,CASSFGGAGEAFF
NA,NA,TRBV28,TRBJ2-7,TGTGCCAGCAGTTCCTACCTCGTGGCCCCTCGCCAGCAGTACTTC,CASSSYLVAPRQQYF
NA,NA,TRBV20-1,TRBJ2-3,TGCAGTGCCCCCAGTGCGGGGGAGCGAGGGGGGACAGATACGCAGTATTTT,CSAPSAGERGGTDTQYF
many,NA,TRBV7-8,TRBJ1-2,TGTGCCAGCAGCTTAGGTTCGGGGGTGAAAGTGCGTGGCTACACCTTC,CASSLGSGVKVRGYTF
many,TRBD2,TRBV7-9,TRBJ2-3,TGTGCCAGCAGCGACTGGACTAGCGGATACACAGATACGCAGTATTTT,CASSDWTSGYTDTQYF
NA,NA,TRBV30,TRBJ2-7,TGTGCCTGGAGTGTAATGGCCCTTGGTATGTACTTC,CAWSVMALGMYF
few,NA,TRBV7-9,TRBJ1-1,TGTGCCAGCAGCCGGGGGGGGACCACTGAAGCTTTCTTT,CASSRGGTTEAFF
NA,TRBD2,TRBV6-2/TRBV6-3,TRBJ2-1,TGTGCCAGCAACCCGGGGGTAGCGGGAACCCGGGGATACAAGGAGCCGTTCTTC,CASNPGVAGTRGYKEPFF
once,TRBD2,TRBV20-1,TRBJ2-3,TGCAGTGCTAGAGATCCCCGCGGAGTAGCGGGGGCCCCCACAGATACGCAGTATTTT,CSARDPRGVAGAPTDTQYF
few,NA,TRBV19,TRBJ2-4,TGTGCCAGTAGCCTTATGGGGGAGGACATTCAGTACTTC,CASSLMGEDIQYF
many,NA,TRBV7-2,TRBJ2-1,TGTGCCAGCAGGTTGGAGTTTTGGTCCTACAATGAGCAGTTCTTC,CASRLEFWSYNEQFF
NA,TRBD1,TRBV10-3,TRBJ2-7,TGTGCCATCAGGGGACAGGGTGTCTACGAGCAGTACTTC,CAIRGQGVYEQYF
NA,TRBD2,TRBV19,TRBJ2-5,TGTGCCAGTAGTCCAGCGAGCGGGGGGGCCAAGGAGACCCAGTACTTC,CASSPASGGAKETQYF
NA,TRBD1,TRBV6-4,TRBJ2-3,TGTGCCAGCACCCCGGGACAGTCTACCACAGATACGCAGTATTTT,CASTPGQSTTDTQYF
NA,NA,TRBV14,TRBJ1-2,TGTGCCAGCAGCCCAGAAGACAGATATGGCTACACCTTC,CASSPEDRYGYTF
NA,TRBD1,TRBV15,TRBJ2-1,TGTGCCACCATAGAGGACAGGCGCTCCTACAATGAGCAGTTCTTC,CATIEDRRSYNEQFF
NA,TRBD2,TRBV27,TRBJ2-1,TGTGCCAGCAGTTTGGTGTCCGGGGGGTACAATGAGCAGTTCTTC,CASSLVSGGYNEQFF
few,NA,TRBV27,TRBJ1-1,TGTGCCAGCAGGCCCATAGTGAACACTGAAGCTTTCTTT,CASRPIVNTEAFF
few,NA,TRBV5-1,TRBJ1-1,TGCGCCAGCAGTGTGAAGAAGAACACTGAAGCTTTCTTT,CASSVKKNTEAFF
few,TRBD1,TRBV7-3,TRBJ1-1,TGTGCCAGCAGCTTGACAGGGAGCGGGGGCACTGAAGCTTTCTTT,CASSLTGSGGTEAFF
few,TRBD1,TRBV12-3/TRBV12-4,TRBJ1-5,TGTGCCAGCGGTCCGACCGGACAGGGGGATCAGCCCCAGCATTTT,CASGPTGQGDQPQHF
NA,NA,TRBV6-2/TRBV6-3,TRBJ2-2,TGTGCCAGCAGTTACGGGGACCAGAGAAGCACCGGGGAGCTGTTTTTT,CASSYGDQRSTGELFF
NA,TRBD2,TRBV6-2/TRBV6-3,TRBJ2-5,TGTGCCAGCATTCGGCTTCCGGGGGGTCGGCAAGAGACCCAGTACTTC,CASIRLPGGRQETQYF
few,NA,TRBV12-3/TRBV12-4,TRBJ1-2,TGTGCCAGCAGTCTGACAAAGGGCTATGGCTACACCTTC,CASSLTKGYGYTF
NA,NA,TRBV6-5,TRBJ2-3,TGTGCCAGCAGTTATCGATATTGGGTTGGTACAGATACGCAGTATTTT,CASSYRYWVGTDTQYF
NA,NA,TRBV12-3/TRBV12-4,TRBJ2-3,TGTGCCAGCTACCGAGGGGACACCGGCACAGATACGCAGTATTTT,CASYRGDTGTDTQYF
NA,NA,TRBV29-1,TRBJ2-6,TGCAGCGTCGAGTTACAGGGTTCTGGGGCCAACGTCCTGACTTTC,CSVELQGSGANVLTF
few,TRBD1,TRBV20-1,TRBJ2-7,TGCAGTGCTAGGGCCTCGGGACAGGGGATCTACGAGCAGTACTTC,CSARASGQGIYEQYF
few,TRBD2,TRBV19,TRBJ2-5,TGTGCCAGTAGTGCACTAGCGGGGGGACCAGAGACCCAGTACTTC,CASSALAGGPETQYF
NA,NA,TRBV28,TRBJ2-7,TGTGCCAGCATCCGGCAGGGTGGAGCCTACGAGCAGTACTTC,CASIRQGGAYEQYF
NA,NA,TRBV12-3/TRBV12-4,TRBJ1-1,TGTGCCAGCACATTATCGGGGGTGAGCACTGAAGCTTTCTTT,CASTLSGVSTEAFF